This T cell receptor (beta chain) was identified during a study of CD8 T cells in acute hepatitis C reinfection (dated by TCRdb to about 2021). Regarding the research as a whole: The study profiled the TCRbeta repertoire of CD8+ T cells specific for the HCV NS3-1073 epitope during acute infection and after viral clearance. Paired acute and follow-up samples were contributed by four of the spontaneous resolvers.

Worth noting for this clone: Its binding antigen is unknown. Per-base quality was not reported, and no clone a single base away is much larger than it.

The CDR3, from cysteine to phenylalanine, totals 13 residues. Of the read, only the CDR3 DNA is kept; its 39 bases are in frame from base 1. At the junction V is shortened by 3 bases and J by 3 bases, with 8 bases in between. For CDR1 and CDR2, the germline V gene lists MDHEN and SYDVKM. The study at large found these results: Thirteen public clonotypes were identified irrespective of outcome, and one of the public clonotypes used V04-02/J02-02. Because bulk sequencing covered only the TCRbeta chain, the alphabeta pairing of public clonotypes could not be determined. High diversity was observed in NS3-1073 specific repertoires, and no significant differences in diversity were found between acute resolver, follow-up resolver and acute chronic samples. Follow-up repertoires were not available for chronically infected subjects, because NS3-1073 specific cells were too rare to be sorted. CDR3 sequences shared with other epitopes were rarely observed, and exact matching may have been limited by differing sequencing approaches. All groups preferentially used the TRBV04 and TRBV06 gene families, and overrepresentation in the naive pool did not explain this preferential usage.

Genomic DNA was extracted from FACS-sorted cells, and TCRbeta chains were sequenced through the commercial immunoSEQ service. In the original analysis: The repertoire data were analyzed using ImmunoSEQ Analyzer software v3.0 and R v3.5.1. Only productive rearrangements were analyzed, because any sequences with stop codons or out-of-frame rearrangements were filtered out. Simpson diversity, Shannon entropy, CDR3 length and nucleotide addition metrics were obtained from the sequencing provider. Based on frequency, clonotypes were placed into dominant, sub-dominant, low or lowest abundance groups, and clonotypes under 0.1% were left out of most analyses. A CDR3 amino acid clonotype was called public when found in at least two subjects at a cumulative frequency of at least 0.5%. TCRdb obtained this table from immuneACCESS and retained in-frame rearrangements with V and J assigned. These tables miss some clones; where compared with another copy, unresolved V genes account for less than half of the shortfall, and the remainder is unexplained. Clonal size and the V and J genes are those of that table, whereas D and trimming came from the DNA. The sample table contains about 38,000 clones; only one count was recorded for 80% to 90% of them. Of the sample, 9.5% to 13% is held by the ten largest clones.

Per the publication, the time point label means: naive CD8 control sorted from an acute-time-point sample. Enrolled in the Montreal Hepatitis C Cohort (HEPCO) in Canada, the donors were people who inject drugs, and these donors were followed every 3 months. Acute primary HCV infection was defined as a positive HCV RNA or antibody test that came after a negative test within the prior 24 weeks. Surface staining used CD3, CD8 and CD45RO antibodies, with an aqua fixable dye to exclude dead cells. Under 10 spontaneous resolvers, defined by HCV RNA clearance within 24 weeks, were included in the cohort. Frozen stocks of peripheral blood mononuclear cells were first thawed, after which negative isolation of CD8+ T cells was carried out using the MACS CD8+ T cell Isolation Kit. A BD FACSAria II cell sorter was used for cell sorting.

This receptor was taken from a woman younger than 30 who spontaneously cleared hepatitis C infection. Sequenced input: naive CD8+ T cells from PBMCs. This sample's cell subset or site label indicates: sorted total naive CD45RO-negative CD8+ T cells. In this chain, TRBV28 is recombined with TRBJ1-2, and perhaps TRBD1 as D gene, on 5 matching bases. For the CDR3, the sequence is CASSFRGDYGYTF. In nucleotide form, the sequence is TGTGCCAGCAGTTTCAGAGGGGACTATGGCTACACCTTC.